The 9 T cell receptor beta chains given below trace back to one sample, sequenced in a study of T cell repertoires in MIS-A myocarditis. The method was immunoSEQ multiplex PCR; TCRdb's version includes in-frame clones alone and lacks a portion of them. The sample has about 6,600 clones, nearly 80% seen once. Sequencing was performed on right inferior lung lobe tissue obtained at autopsy. These TCRs come from a man aged 18 to 30 with fulminant myocarditis from multisystem inflammatory syndrome in adults (MIS-A) after COVID-19.

The chain couples TRBV3-1 (or the pseudogene TRBV3-2) to TRBJ2-1, with 13 nucleotides matching TRBD2. There are 16 residues in the CDR3. V was pared by 5 bases and J by 8 bases, with 9 bases of the junction left unmatched. Germline V lookup: CDR1 LGHDT, CDR2 YNNKEL (reference sequence). The CDR3 nucleotides are TGTGCCAGCAGCAACGGACTAGCGGGAGACGGCGATGAGCAGTTCTTC. Protein product: CASSNGLAGDGDEQFF.

This sequence joins TRBV19 and TRBJ1-1; no firm D call. This CDR3 is built from 16 residues. V shed 3 bases and J shed 0 bases, with 14 bases lying between them. Germline V gives CDR1 LNHDA, CDR2 SQIVND (reference sequence). The CDR3: CASSITAGPLNTEAFF. The DNA of the CDR3 is TGTGCCAGTAGTATCACGGCCGGACCGTTGAACACTGAAGCTTTCTTT.

In DNA form, the CDR3 reads TGTGCCAGCAATCGGTACGGAGACTATGGCTACACCTTC. Translating gives CASNRYGDYGYTF. The chain employs TRBV2 and TRBJ1-2; D unclear. The CDR3 is 13 residues long. CDR1 and CDR2 from the germline V gene are SNHLY and FYNNEI. V lost 7 bases and J 3 bases, leaving 12 bases between the germline ends.

This clone has a handful of counts. CDR3 nucleotides: TGTGCCAGCAGTGTAGCCCAGGCGAACACTGAAGCTTTCTTT. Translation: CASSVAQANTEAFF. The J gene is TRBJ1-1, the V gene TRBV2; D is unresolved. Germline V gene data show CDR1 as SNHLY and CDR2 as FYNNEI. The V gene lost 4 bases and the J gene lost 1 base, with 10 bases spanning the gap. CDR3 size: 14 residues.

This rearrangement joins TRBV11-2 to TRBJ1-1; 9 positions agree with TRBD1. This CDR3 contains 18 residues. The J segment lost 1 base and the V segment lost 2 bases, leaving 11 bases of the junction unmatched. CDR1 is SGHAT and CDR2 is FQNNGV in the germline V gene. This chain's CDR3 is CASSLLGDRVDSNTEAFF. CDR3 bases: TGTGCCAGCAGCTTATTAGGGGACAGGGTGGACTCGAACACTGAAGCTTTCTTT.

The V call is TRBV7-2, the J call TRBJ1-1; no definite D call. V lost 0 bases, J lost 1 base, and 9 bases lay in between. Germline CDR1 reads SGHTA; CDR2 reads FQGNSA. The CDR3 spans 15 residues. The CDR3 spells CASSLAASTNTEAFF. Here the CDR3 DNA reads TGTGCCAGCAGCTTAGCAGCCAGTACGAACACTGAAGCTTTCTTT.

The chain recombines TRBV7-3 with TRBJ2-7, with a weak D call TRBD1 (5 bases). V was shortened by 1 base and J by 2 bases, with 15 bases between the two germline ends. Germline loops: CDR1 SGHTA, CDR2 FQGTGA. CDR3 length: 16 residues. The CDR3 DNA is TGTGCCAGCAGCTTAATTGAATACAGGCTGACCTACGAGCAGTACTTC. This gives the protein CASSLIEYRLTYEQYF.

CDR3 in amino acids: CASSLELGREAFF. The CDR3 region has the DNA TGTGCCAGCAGCTTAGAATTAGGACGGGAAGCTTTCTTT. The J gene is TRBJ1-1, the V gene TRBV7-9; no definite D call. The germline CDR1 and CDR2 sequences are SEHNR and FQNEAQ (reference sequence). Trimming stripped 1 base from V and 8 bases from J, with 11 bases between. The CDR3 runs 13 residues.

This clone appeared a few times. CDR3 nucleotide sequence: TGTGCCAGCAGCTTGTTTTCTCCTGCACAGTTGTTCGAAGCTTTCTTT. It encodes CASSLFSPAQLFEAFF. The rearrangement links TRBV5-6 to TRBJ1-1; D is ambiguous. Per the germline V gene, CDR1 is SGHDT and CDR2 is YYEEEE. The ends were cut back, 1 base at V and 8 bases at J, with 21 bases in the middle. This CDR3 has 16 amino acids.